One sample yielded the 31 T cell receptor beta chains listed below, sequenced in a study of early T cells in non-severe SARS-CoV-2 infection. TCRdb recomputed calls from the 5' RACE reads with MiXCR, one row per CDR3 protein. Of approximately 97,000 distinct CDR3 sequences listed, 13% were seen once; the top ten hold 6.2%. The sample taken for sequencing was whole blood. The receptors come from an adult who was a healthcare worker with PCR-confirmed SARS-CoV-2 infection or an uninfected control (not recorded which).

The CDR3 DNA is TGTGCCAGCAGCGTCCGGGATCAGCCCCAGCATTTT. Residues: CASSVRDQPQHF. V and J are TRBV5-6 and TRBJ1-5, with D uncertain. Between the trimmed V and J ends, which lost 4 bases and 5 bases, there was a span of 7 bases. The CDR3 runs 12 residues. CDR1 SGHDT and CDR2 YYEEEE come from the germline V gene. The full variable domain, completed using reference TRBV5-6 and TRBJ1-5, is DAGVTQSPTHLIKTRGQQVTLRCSPKSGHDTVSWYQQALGQGPQFIFQYYEEEERQRGNFPDRFSGHQFPNYSSELNVNALLLGDSALYLCASSVRDQPQHFGDGTRLSIL.

This clonotype was recorded many times. The chain joins TRBV18 to TRBJ1-1, with D possibly matching TRBD1 (6 bases). The CDR3 loop spans 15 amino acids. The germline CDR1 and CDR2 sequences are KGHSH and LQKENI. V shed 1 base and J shed 5 bases, with 14 bases lying between them. CDR3 nucleotide sequence: TGTGCCAGCTCACCACGAGCAGGGGCGTGGACTGAAGCTTTCTTT. It is translated as CASSPRAGAWTEAFF. Filled out from reference TRBV18 and TRBJ1-1, the complete variable domain reads NAGVMQNPRHLVRRRGQEARLRCSPMKGHSHVYWYRQLPEEGLKFMVYLQKENIIDESGMPKERFSAEFPKEGPSILRIQQVVRGDSAAYFCASSPRAGAWTEAFFGQGTRLTVV.

This clonotype was counted between two and nine times. The V gene is TRBV18, the J gene TRBJ2-5; 8 bases match TRBD2. This CDR3 spans 17 amino acids. CDR1 is KGHSH and CDR2 is LQKENI in the germline V gene. After removal of 4 bases from V and 1 base from J, the junction contained 11 bases not matched to a gene. The CDR3 spells CASSRRPGLEPQETQYF. The CDR3 DNA is TGTGCCAGCTCACGACGACCGGGACTAGAACCCCAAGAGACCCAGTACTTC.

This clonotype came up a few times. The chain carries TRBV11-2 and TRBJ2-3, with D unclear. The CDR3 has 16 amino acids. Trimming cost V 5 bases and J 4 bases, with 19 bases left between them. Per germline, CDR1 SGHAT and CDR2 FQNNGV. The CDR3 nucleotides are TGTGCCAGCAGCCCAGCCGGGCCCGTTTTGGCAGATACGCAGTATTTT. Its protein is CASSPAGPVLADTQYF. Full variable domain (rest looked up from reference TRBV11-2 and TRBJ2-3): EAGVAQSPRYKIIEKRQSVAFWCNPISGHATLYWYQQILGQGPKLLIQFQNNGVVDDSQLPKDRFSAERLKGVDSTLKIQPAKLEDSAVYLCASSPAGPVLADTQYFGPGTRLTVL.

A note on this clonotype: This clone may be a read error of a much larger clone one base away. The chain carries TRBV20-1 and TRBJ2-7, with 12 positions matching TRBD2. V shed 7 bases and J 0 bases; nucleotides not matched to a gene: 7. The CDR3 is 15 amino acids. CDR1 DFQATT and CDR2 SNEGSKA come from the germline V gene (reference sequence). The CDR3: CSVSGLAGYSYEQYF. The CDR3 bases are TGCAGTGTGTCGGGACTAGCGGGCTACTCCTACGAGCAGTACTTC.

The chain links TRBV29-1 to TRBJ2-5, with D possibly TRBD2 on 5 matching bases. Per germline, CDR1 SQVTM and CDR2 ANQGSEA. The V gene lost 4 bases and the J gene lost 1 base, with 7 bases spanning the gap. CDR3 size: 12 residues. The CDR3 loop is CSVGGLQETQYF. In DNA, the CDR3 is TGCAGCGTTGGAGGGCTCCAAGAGACCCAGTACTTC.

This clonotype was found a few times. V gene TRBV19 combines with J gene TRBJ2-6; tentative D call: TRBD1 (5 bases). The CDR3 sequence is 14 residues long. Deletions cut 4 bases from V and 2 bases from J, with 6 bases between. In germline, CDR1 is LNHDA, CDR2 SQIVND (reference sequence). This CDR3 reads CASSKGPGANVLTF. CDR3 coding DNA: TGTGCCAGTAGTAAGGGGCCTGGGGCCAACGTCCTGACTTTC.

This clonotype turned up a few times. This sequence joins TRBV19 and TRBJ2-1; D ambiguous. CDR1 and CDR2 from the germline V gene are LNHDA and SQIVND (reference sequence). This CDR3 region has 13 residues. Trimming took off 6 bases at V and 0 bases at J, with 6 bases between the two ends. CDR3 sequence (DNA): TGTGCCAGTAGGGAGCTCTCCTACAATGAGCAGTTCTTC. Amino acid sequence: CASRELSYNEQFF.

This clonotype was picked up one time. This chain uses TRBV4-1 with TRBJ2-1; the D gene could be TRBD1 or TRBD2 (5 bases each). Trimming left V 8 bases short and J 7 bases short, with 15 bases between. This CDR3 has 13 amino acids. Per the germline V gene, CDR1 is MGHRA and CDR2 is YSYEKL. The CDR3 is CASGPGSGNEQFF. DNA of the CDR3: TGCGCCAGCGGGCCAGGGTCGGGAAATGAGCAGTTCTTC.

In its sample, this clonotype was seen a few times. V is TRBV11-3 and J is TRBJ2-1; tentatively, D is TRBD2 (6 bases). The CDR3 spans 14 residues. Per the germline V gene, CDR1 is SGHNT and CDR2 is YENEEA. V lost 4 bases to trimming and J lost 12 bases, with 19 bases between them. DNA for the CDR3: TGTGCCAGCAGCTCCCAAGGACTTGGAGGGAGGCAGTTCTTC. It is translated as CASSSQGLGGRQFF.

Worth noting for this clonotype: The junction shows a germline mismatch at one end, possibly a read error. The V and J genes are TRBV28 and TRBJ1-6; tentative D call: TRBD1 (6 bases). The CDR3 is 14 amino acids. From germline, CDR1 is MDHEN and CDR2 SYDVKM. The CDR3 DNA reads as TGTGCCAGCAGGCCGGGGGGCAATAATTCACCCGTCCACTTT. This codes for CASRPGGNNSPVHF.

The rearrangement links TRBV30 to TRBJ1-1; the D is unclear. The V end lost 6 bases, the J end lost 1 base, and 9 bases lay between the germline ends. Germline CDR1 reads GTSNPN; CDR2 reads SVGIG (reference sequence). This CDR3 spans 12 amino acids. CDR3 DNA: TGTGCCTGTGGGAAGGAGAACACTGAAGCTTTCTTT. The encoded protein is CACGKENTEAFF. Drawing the rest from reference TRBV30 and TRBJ1-1, the complete variable domain is SQTIHQWPATLVQPVGSPLSLECTVEGTSNPNLYWYRQAAGRGLQLLFYSVGIGQISSEVPQNLSASRPQDRQFILSSKKLLLSDSGFYLCACGKENTEAFFGQGTRLTVV.

The chain couples TRBV9 to TRBJ2-1, with 7 bases aligning to TRBD2. The CDR3 covers 11 residues. The junction had 1 base not matched to a gene; V was cut back by 4 bases and J by 9 bases. Germline V CDR1 and CDR2: SGDLS, YYNGEE. The CDR3 sequence: CASSPGGEQFF. DNA for the CDR3: TGTGCCAGCAGCCCGGGAGGTGAGCAGTTCTTC.

This clonotype was observed many times. The CDR3 spells CASSLMSLGPYSGANVLTF. The CDR3 DNA reads TGTGCCAGCAGCTTAATGAGCTTGGGGCCCTACTCTGGGGCCAACGTCCTGACTTTC. The genes are TRBV13 and TRBJ2-6, with D perhaps matching TRBD1 (5 bases). The CDR3 contains 19 residues. V dropped 2 bases and J dropped 0 bases, with 17 bases sitting between them. CDR1 PRHDT and CDR2 FYEKMQ come from the germline V gene (reference sequence).

This clonotype has at least ten counts. The rearrangement links TRBV9 to TRBJ2-1; TRBD2 matches 9 bases. Germline V CDR1 and CDR2: SGDLS, YYNGEE. The CDR3 covers 13 residues. The V gene end was trimmed by 4 bases and the J gene end by 9 bases; junction bases not matched to a gene: 5. CDR3 sequence reads: CASSLSGSGEQFF. Here the CDR3 DNA reads TGTGCCAGCAGCCTTAGCGGGAGTGGTGAGCAGTTCTTC.

The chain links TRBV6-2 or TRBV6-3 to TRBJ2-1, with D unclear. CDR1 is MNHEY and CDR2 is SVGEGT in the germline V gene. V dropped 2 bases and J dropped 8 bases, with 13 bases sitting between them. This CDR3 region has 14 residues. The CDR3 coding sequence is TGTGCCAGCAGTTACGGGTTGGCGGTTTATGAGCAGTTCTTC. Translating it yields CASSYGLAVYEQFF.

This clonotype was counted only a few times. This chain joins TRBV6-5 and TRBJ2-7; D perhaps matches TRBD1 (5 bases). From germline, CDR1 is MNHEY and CDR2 SVGAGI. The V end was cut by 6 bases, the J end by 7 bases, with 16 bases between. The CDR3 contains 13 residues. CDR3 nucleotides: TGTGCCAGCAGGCAGGGCTCGTGGGGAGAGCAGTACTTC. Protein product: CASRQGSWGEQYF.

This sequence joins TRBV5-1 and TRBJ1-6, with D uncertain. There are 13 residues in the CDR3. V lost 2 bases and J 10 bases, leaving 10 bases between the germline ends. Germline V lookup: CDR1 SGHRS, CDR2 YFSETQ. CDR3 in DNA: TGCGCCAGCAGCTTCGAATCCGGCTCACCCCTCCACTTT. Residues: CASSFESGSPLHF.

This clonotype has at least ten counts. The gene calls are TRBV20-1 and TRBJ2-3, with 10 positions matching TRBD2. CDR1 is DFQATT and CDR2 is SNEGSKA in the germline V gene (reference sequence). V gave up 6 bases and J gave up 1 base; unmatched junction bases: 7. CDR3 length: 15 amino acids. CDR3 in DNA: TGCAGTGCCTACTTAGCGGGAGGTGGCACAGATACGCAGTATTTT. This sequence encodes CSAYLAGGGTDTQYF.

In its sample, this clonotype was seen many times. The J gene is TRBJ2-3, the V gene TRBV5-1; D not certain. This CDR3 comprises 12 residues. Trimming left V 4 bases short and J 6 bases short, with 9 bases between. Germline CDR1 is SGHRS and CDR2 is YFSETQ. In DNA, the CDR3 is TGCGCCAGCAGCCACGATCGGGATACGCAGTATTTT. Amino acid sequence: CASSHDRDTQYF.

This clonotype was seen many times. The chain links TRBV7-2 to TRBJ2-2; D not resolved. This CDR3 spans 14 amino acids. The V and J ends lost 6 bases and 3 bases respectively, with 11 bases between them. Looked up from germline, CDR1 is SGHTA and CDR2 is FQGNSA. CDR3 residues: CASRFYRDTGELFF. CDR3 in DNA: TGTGCCAGCAGATTTTACCGGGACACCGGGGAGCTGTTTTTT.

The rearrangement joins TRBV7-6 to TRBJ2-1, with D perhaps TRBD2 (6 bases). The CDR3 sequence is 13 residues long. CDR1 and CDR2 from the germline V gene are SGHVS and FNYEAQ. V was trimmed by 5 bases and J by 6 bases, leaving 11 bases between them. The CDR3 reads CASSHRRGNEQFF. The CDR3 nucleotides are TGTGCCAGCAGCCACCGGCGGGGCAATGAGCAGTTCTTC. Full variable domain (remainder filled in from reference TRBV7-6 and TRBJ2-1): GAGVSQSPRYKVTKRGQDVALRCDPISGHVSLYWYRQALGQGPEFLTYFNYEAQQDKSGLPNDRFSAERPEGSISTLTIQRTEQRDSAMYRCASSHRRGNEQFFGPGTRLTVL.

This clonotype was observed a few times. V usage is TRBV28 and J usage is TRBJ2-7, with 8 bases aligning to TRBD1. Germline V lookup: CDR1 MDHEN, CDR2 SYDVKM. The V gene end was trimmed by 5 bases and the J gene end by 4 bases; junction bases not matched to a gene: 7. The CDR3 is 14 residues long. The CDR3 sequence is CASSLRQGSYEQYF. In nucleotides, the CDR3 is TGTGCCAGCAGTCTTCGACAGGGGTCATACGAGCAGTACTTC.

This clonotype was picked up a small number of times. The chain is built from TRBV28 and TRBJ2-6, with D possibly matching TRBD1 (5 bases). Germline CDR1 reads MDHEN; CDR2 reads SYDVKM. The CDR3 contains 18 residues. The germline V and J ends were trimmed by 3 bases and 4 bases, with 19 bases remaining between them. In DNA form, the CDR3 reads TGTGCCAGCAGTTTTAACTTCAGGGCCCTGGAGGGGGCCAACGTCCTGACTTTC. It is translated as CASSFNFRALEGANVLTF. The whole variable domain, filled in from reference TRBV28 and TRBJ2-6, reads DVKVTQSSRYLVKRTGEKVFLECVQDMDHENMFWYRQDPGLGLRLIYFSYDVKMKEKGDIPEGYSVSREKKERFSLILESASTNQTSMYLCASSFNFRALEGANVLTFGAGSRLTVL.

The V gene is TRBV27, the J gene TRBJ2-1; D is ambiguous. This CDR3 is built from 16 residues. V was shortened by 8 bases and J by 0 bases, with 17 bases between the two germline ends. Germline CDR1 and CDR2: MNHEY and SMNVEV (reference sequence). DNA for the CDR3: TGTGCCAGCGCCCCCCCAGCGTTCCCCTCCTACAATGAGCAGTTCTTC. Residues: CASAPPAFPSYNEQFF.

The table lists this clonotype with many counts. The genes are TRBV18 and TRBJ1-2; a weak D match, TRBD1 (5 bases). The CDR3 has 13 amino acids. The V end lost 6 bases, the J end lost 8 bases, and 16 bases lay between the germline ends. In germline, CDR1 is KGHSH, CDR2 LQKENI. CDR3 in amino acids: CASSVTELEGYTF. CDR3 coding DNA: TGTGCCAGCTCCGTGACAGAACTAGAAGGCTACACCTTC.

This clonotype has more than one count but fewer than ten. V and J are TRBV4-1 and TRBJ2-3, with 8 bases lining up with TRBD2. Germline values: CDR1 MGHRA, CDR2 YSYEKL. V gave up 4 bases and J gave up 2 bases; unmatched junction bases: 8. The CDR3 is made up of 16 amino acids. For the CDR3, the DNA is TGCGCCAGCAGCCGCCAACTAGCGGACACCACAGATACGCAGTATTTT. This sequence encodes CASSRQLADTTDTQYF.

This clonotype has at least ten counts. The chain employs TRBV11-2 and TRBJ2-7; the D is unclear. CDR3 length: 14 amino acids. Between the trimmed V and J ends, which lost 1 base and 0 bases, there was a span of 7 bases. CDR1 SGHAT and CDR2 FQNNGV come from the germline V gene. CDR3 DNA sequence: TGTGCCAGCAGCTTAGTTGAGTTCTCCTACGAGCAGTACTTC. Its protein product is CASSLVEFSYEQYF.

Many counts were recorded for this clonotype. The V gene is TRBV7-9, the J gene TRBJ2-1; D ambiguous. Germline V CDR1 and CDR2: SEHNR, FQNEAQ (reference sequence). The germline V and J ends were trimmed by 4 bases and 3 bases, with 4 bases remaining between them. This CDR3 spans 12 amino acids. The CDR3 sequence: CASSWDYNEQFF. The DNA for the CDR3 is TGTGCCAGCAGCTGGGACTACAATGAGCAGTTCTTC.

The chain links TRBV28 to TRBJ2-7, with 9 bases that match TRBD2. This CDR3 contains 15 residues. V lost 3 bases and J lost 4; bases outside the gene matches: 7. The germline V gene encodes CDR1 MDHEN and CDR2 SYDVKM. DNA of the CDR3: TGTGCCAGCAGTTTGACCGGGACTAGCTCGTACGAGCAGTACTTC. Residues: CASSLTGTSSYEQYF.

This clonotype was counted ten times or more. J is TRBJ1-2 and V is TRBV28; TRBD1 matches 8 bases. The CDR3 is 15 residues long. Trimming removed 5 bases from V and 2 bases from J; junction bases left unmatched: 7. The germline gives CDR1 MDHEN, CDR2 SYDVKM. The CDR3 loop reads CASSGGQGANYGYTF. In DNA form, the CDR3 reads TGTGCCAGCAGTGGGGGCCAGGGGGCGAACTATGGCTACACCTTC.